These 6 T cell receptor beta chains came from one sample sequenced in a study of PD-L1 blockade in urothelial cancer. The assay was immunoSEQ multiplex PCR, and TCRdb's table has in-frame clones only and misses some. Among more than 90,000 clones, approximately 87% were seen once, and the ten largest hold roughly 8%. Regarding time point: peripheral blood 6 weeks after treatment start. The sample was PBMCs, taken around atezolizumab (anti-PD-L1) treatment. These receptors all stem from a man aged 65 to 79 with urothelial cancer.

This clone appeared many times. The V gene is TRBV6-5, the J gene TRBJ1-1; 8 bases are a match to TRBD1. Losses at the gene ends were 3 bases for V and 1 base for J; bases not matched to a gene: 7. Germline values: CDR1 MNHEY, CDR2 SVGAGI. This CDR3 is built from 16 residues. The CDR3 sequence: CASSYEAGGENTEAFF. The CDR3 coding sequence is TGTGCCAGCAGTTATGAGGCAGGGGGCGAGAACACTGAAGCTTTCTTT.

This chain uses TRBV6-4 with TRBJ2-3; TRBD2 might be the D (5 bases). Germline V CDR1 and CDR2: MRHNA, SNTAGT. Trimming cost V 5 bases and J 0 bases, with 12 bases left between them. This CDR3 has 15 residues. The CDR3 protein is CASSYSGGSTDTQYF. CDR3 DNA sequence: TGTGCCAGCAGTTACAGTGGCGGGAGCACAGATACGCAGTATTTT.

V usage is TRBV2 and J usage is TRBJ2-7; TRBD2 aligns across 12 bases. With 6 bases clipped from V and 6 bases from J, the junction kept 15 bases outside the gene matches. Germline values: CDR1 SNHLY, CDR2 FYNNEI. This CDR3 has 17 amino acids. CDR3 nucleotide sequence: TGTGCCAGCAGGGGACCTCTAGCGGGAGGGTCTGCTAGCGAGCAGTACTTC. Its protein product is CASRGPLAGGSASEQYF.

The count of this clone is one. The chain has TRBV7-2 and TRBJ2-3, with a tentative D call TRBD1 (5 bases). The CDR3 is 14 residues long. V was cut by 5 bases and J by 4 bases, with 13 bases left in between. Germline V gene data show CDR1 as SGHTA and CDR2 as FQGNSA. In DNA, the CDR3 is TGTGCCAGCAGCCTACTCCTGGGGCCAGATACGCAGTATTTT. Protein product: CASSLLLGPDTQYF.

V usage is TRBV5-6 and J usage is TRBJ2-5, with D possibly being TRBD2 (5 bases). V was pared by 4 bases and J by 1 base, with 14 bases between. The CDR3 sequence is 15 residues long. Germline V CDR1 and CDR2: SGHDT, YYEEEE. The CDR3, as DNA: TGTGCCAGCAGCCAAGGAAGAGCGGTCCAAGAGACCCAGTACTTC. Its translation is CASSQGRAVQETQYF. Using reference TRBV5-6 and TRBJ2-5 for the parts outside the CDR3, the full variable domain is DAGVTQSPTHLIKTRGQQVTLRCSPKSGHDTVSWYQQALGQGPQFIFQYYEEEERQRGNFPDRFSGHQFPNYSSELNVNALLLGDSALYLCASSQGRAVQETQYFGPGTRLLVL.

J is TRBJ2-3 and V is TRBV11-2, with D perhaps TRBD1 (6 bases). V was cut by 1 base and J by 6 bases, with 14 bases left in between. The CDR3 has 15 amino acids. CDR1 and CDR2 from the germline V gene are SGHAT and FQNNGV. The CDR3 bases are TGTGCCAGCAGCTTAGGAGGGGGTTCGCAGGATACGCAGTATTTT. Translated, it gives CASSLGGGSQDTQYF.